These 16 T cell receptor beta chains share one sample of origin, sequenced in a study of tumor and adjacent non-tumor tissue in lung cancer. A modified ARM-PCR protocol with three rounds of nested PCR amplified TCRbeta. MiXCR, run by TCRdb on the multiplex PCR reads, gives a single entry per CDR3 protein. In the table there are about 77,000 distinct CDR3 sequences, around 80% of which are singletons. This sample's RNA came from whole unsorted tissue. Distant lung tissue was collected more than 3 cm away from the tumor edge. The sample consisted of distant non-tumor lung tissue. All receptors derive from a man in his 70s with non-small cell lung cancer.

Details on this clonotype: The CDR3 end shows no conserved phenylalanine or tryptophan, and so a read error is likely. The DNA is left out, because the CDR3 cannot be placed on it with certainty; the CDR3 is given as TCRdb lists it. The CDR3 loop is CASSQELGGYCQETPYL. The chain uses TRBV4-3 and TRBJ2-5; the listed D gene, TRBD1, was not tested against the DNA. Germline V gives CDR1 LGHNA, CDR2 YSLEER. The CDR3 contains 17 residues when both ends are counted.

This clonotype was picked up one time. With a much larger clone just one base away, this may be a read error. The V gene is TRBV20-1, the J gene TRBJ2-1; the match to TRBD2 covers 11 bases. The CDR3 spans 15 residues. Germline V CDR1 and CDR2: DFQATT, SNEGSKA (reference sequence). Written as DNA, the CDR3 is TGCTGTGCTAGAGATCTGCCTAGCGGGGGGTCTGAGCAGTTCTTC. Its translation: CCARDLPSGGSEQFF.

This clonotype counts as medium-sized. This rearrangement joins TRBV6-6 to TRBJ1-1; weak D call: TRBD1 (6 bases). Between the trimmed V and J ends, which lost 6 bases and 4 bases, there was a span of 21 bases. CDR3 length: 16 amino acids. In germline, CDR1 is MNHNY, CDR2 SVGAGI (reference sequence). CDR3 amino acids: CASRTGFGRYGTEAFF. The DNA of the CDR3 is TGTGCCAGCAGAACAGGGTTCGGTAGATACGGCACTGAAGCTTTCTTT.

A word on this clonotype: The junction does not match germline at one end; this may be a read error. The gene calls are TRBV29-1 and TRBJ2-7, with 12 bases lining up with TRBD2. Per the germline V gene, CDR1 is SQVTM and CDR2 is ANQGSEA. This CDR3 spans 11 amino acids. DNA for the CDR3: TGCAGGGCTAGGACTAGCGGGATGGCTTTTTTC. It encodes CRARTSGMAFF.

Concerning this clonotype: The junction does not match germline at one end; this may be a read error. The V and J genes are TRBV10-3 and TRBJ2-2; tentatively, D is TRBD1 or TRBD2 (5 bases each). The germline V gene encodes CDR1 ENHRY and CDR2 SYGVKD. The CDR3 totals 14 residues. The CDR3 nucleotides are TGTGCCATTAAAAGTGGGACCTCCACCGGGGATCTGTTTTTT. Protein: CAIKSGTSTGDLFF.

On this clonotype: One end of the junction varies from germline; a read error may be responsible. J is TRBJ2-2 and V is TRBV11-2, with D unresolved. This CDR3 spans 13 amino acids. Per the germline V gene, CDR1 is SGHAT and CDR2 is FQNNGV. The CDR3 sequence is CASSLQRRRELFF. Written as DNA, the CDR3 is TGTGCCAGCAGCTTACAGCGTCGAAGGGAACTGTTTTTT.

The gene calls are TRBV21-1 and TRBJ2-1; the table assigns TRBD2, which was not confirmed against the DNA. TRBV21-1 counts as a pseudogene. CDR3 length: 18 amino acids. The CDR3 DNA sequence: TGTGCCAGCAGCATAGGGACTAGCGCGAGGGCGTCCTACAATGAGCAGTTCTTC. Translation: CASSIGTSARASYNEQFF.

This chain links TRBV6-2 or TRBV6-3 with TRBJ2-2, with D perhaps matching TRBD2 (5 bases). Germline-derived CDR1 and CDR2 are MNHEY and SVGEGT. The CDR3 covers 16 residues. V gave up 7 bases and J gave up 8 bases, with 23 bases separating them. The CDR3 region is CASTPSTAVKTGELFF. As DNA, the CDR3 is TGTGCCAGCACCCCATCAACAGCGGTCAAGACGGGGGAGCTGTTTTTT.

Comments on this clonotype: One end of the junction is discordant with germline, which a read error may explain. The chain couples TRBV11-2 to TRBJ1-6, with unresolved D. The CDR3 sequence is 15 residues long. Per germline, CDR1 SGHAT and CDR2 FQNNGV. The CDR3 spells CARSARKDGNSPLHF. For the CDR3, the DNA is TGTGCCCGCAGCGCAAGGAAGGATGGGAATTCACCCCTCCACTTT. The full variable domain, with the rest looked up from reference TRBV11-2 and TRBJ1-6, is EAGVAQSPRYKIIEKRQSVAFWCNPISGHATLYWYQQILGQGPKLLIQFQNNGVVDDSQLPKDRFSAERLKGVDSTLKIQPAKLEDSAVYLCARSARKDGNSPLHFGNGTRLTVT.

For this clonotype: The germline gene is not matched at one end of the junction; a read error may be the cause. The chain joins TRBV11-2 to TRBJ1-2; D is ambiguous. The CDR3 runs 12 residues. The germline CDR1 and CDR2 sequences are SGHAT and FQNNGV. The CDR3 loop reads CASNQGLYGYTF. CDR3 sequence (DNA): TGTGCCAGTAACCAAGGACTATATGGTTACACCTTC.

This clonotype has a single count. This sequence joins TRBV29-1 and TRBJ2-5, with D unresolved. Germline-derived CDR1 and CDR2 are SQVTM and ANQGSEA. The V and J ends lost 8 bases and 4 bases respectively, with 17 bases between them. CDR3 size: 13 residues. The CDR3 DNA follows: TGCAGCCTTATACAGTTGGCAGGAGAGACCCAGTACTTC. Residues: CSLIQLAGETQYF.

This chain joins TRBV5-1 and TRBJ2-7, with 7 positions matching TRBD2. CDR3 length: 18 residues. Unmatched junction bases numbered 13, after V lost 1 base and J lost 0 bases. Per the germline V gene, CDR1 is SGHRS and CDR2 is YFSETQ. The CDR3 DNA is TGCGCCAGCAGCTTGTTGGGCGTGTCGAGCGGGGTCTCCTACGAGCAGTACTTC. Translating it yields CASSLLGVSSGVSYEQYF.

Turning to this clonotype: With a much larger clone just one base away, this may be a read error. The V gene is TRBV20-1, the J gene TRBJ2-7; D unclear. The CDR3 is 13 residues long. Trimming cost V 5 bases and J 1 base, with 12 bases left between them. Germline CDR1 and CDR2: DFQATT and SNEGSKA (reference sequence). The CDR3 DNA reads TGCAGTGCTCTGGACCCCTTATCCTACGAGCAGTACTTC. Protein product: CSALDPLSYEQYF.

This sequence joins TRBV29-1 and TRBJ2-2; 13 bases agree with TRBD2. Germline CDR1 and CDR2: SQVTM and ANQGSEA. V was clipped by 6 bases and J by 6 bases; unmatched bases: 7. This CDR3 is 15 amino acids long. Written as DNA, the CDR3 is TGCAGCGTGGGACTAGCGGGAAGGTATTCCGGGGAGCTGTTTTTT. It translates to CSVGLAGRYSGELFF.

The chain employs TRBV10-2 and TRBJ2-2; D unclear. V shed 9 bases and J shed 10 bases, with 18 bases lying between them. Per the germline V gene, CDR1 is WSHSY and CDR2 is SAAADI. The CDR3 has 13 amino acids. The CDR3 coding sequence is TGCGCCAGATGTTCCGTCAGGAGTCAGGAGCTGTTTTTT. It codes for CARCSVRSQELFF.

Remarks on this clonotype: A junction end diverges from the germline sequence, so it may reflect a read error. The chain uses TRBV29-1 and TRBJ2-7; tentative D call: TRBD2 (6 bases). Per germline, CDR1 SQVTM and CDR2 ANQGSEA. The CDR3 loop spans 13 amino acids. This CDR3 reads CSVGGDGTYEQYF. The DNA of the CDR3 is TGTAGCGTTGGAGGGGACGGTACCTACGAGCAGTACTTC.